One sample yielded the 29 T cell receptor beta chains listed below, sequenced in a study of T cell responses to AZD1222 COVID-19 vaccine. Data came from immunoSEQ multiplex PCR; TCRdb stores just in-frame clones and leaves some out. The sample has about 120,000 clones; roughly 90% are singletons. Sequencing was performed on peripheral blood, taken on day 0 of AZD1222 vaccination. The receptors were sampled from an adult in good health.

In its sample, this clone was seen once. V gene TRBV19 combines with J gene TRBJ2-5, with D maybe TRBD1 (5 bases). There are 13 residues in the CDR3. CDR1 is LNHDA and CDR2 is SQIVND in the germline V gene (reference sequence). V was trimmed by 4 bases and J by 5 bases, leaving 11 bases between them. The CDR3 bases are TGTGCCAGTAGTACAGGGCGGTGGGAGACCCAGTACTTC. It is translated as CASSTGRWETQYF.

With respect to this clone: One junction end does not reproduce the germline sequence, and a read error may be involved. The chain links TRBV6-5 to TRBJ1-2; D is perhaps TRBD1 (5 bases). The CDR3 is made up of 12 amino acids. Per the germline V gene, CDR1 is MNHEY and CDR2 is SVGAGI. CDR3 loop: CASSDSGRKGIF. In DNA, the CDR3 is TGTGCCAGCAGTGACTCAGGGCGAAAGGGCATCTTC.

The chain carries TRBV15 and TRBJ1-2; the D is unclear. V shed 1 base and J shed 7 bases, with 7 bases lying between them. This CDR3 is 12 amino acids long. Germline CDR1 and CDR2: LNHNV and YYDKDF (reference sequence). CDR3 coding DNA: TGTGCCACCAGCAGAGGGGTCGCTGGCTACACCTTC. It specifies CATSRGVAGYTF.

This chain links TRBV7-9 with TRBJ1-6; D is ambiguous. Trimming stripped 6 bases from V and 4 bases from J, with 10 bases between. CDR3 length: 14 residues. Germline V gives CDR1 SEHNR, CDR2 FQNEAQ (reference sequence). CDR3 bases: TGTGCCAGCAGTTCCGGACCTTATAATTCACCCCTCCACTTT. It translates to CASSSGPYNSPLHF.

J is TRBJ1-5 and V is TRBV28; D gene uncertain. Germline CDR1 MDHEN, CDR2 SYDVKM. The V end was cut by 2 bases, the J end by 4 bases, with 15 bases between. The CDR3 is 16 residues long. CDR3: CASSLERAPINQPQHF. The DNA of the CDR3 is TGTGCCAGCAGTTTAGAGCGGGCACCGATAAATCAGCCCCAGCATTTT.

This chain links TRBV2 with TRBJ2-2; D might be TRBD2 (5 bases). The CDR3 totals 15 residues. CDR1 is SNHLY and CDR2 is FYNNEI in the germline V gene. V was cut by 8 bases and J by 5 bases, with 18 bases left in between. This chain's CDR3 is CASGYGLTRTGELFF. The CDR3 nucleotides read TGTGCCAGCGGATACGGACTGACCAGGACCGGGGAGCTGTTTTTT.

In DNA, the CDR3 is TGTGCCAGCAGAAGAGAACCTAGCGGCTCCTACGAGCAGTACTTC. Translation: CASRREPSGSYEQYF. This chain uses TRBV2 with TRBJ2-7, with TRBD2 matching 7 bases. V shed 6 bases, J shed 0 bases, and the junction held 8 bases outside the gene matches. The CDR3 runs 15 residues. Germline CDR1 and CDR2: SNHLY and FYNNEI.

The CDR3 region is CASSHRDEQFF. The CDR3 DNA reads as TGTGCCAGCAGCCATCGGGATGAGCAGTTCTTC. V usage is TRBV4-2 and J usage is TRBJ2-1, with no clear D. CDR3 length: 11 amino acids. V dropped 3 bases and J dropped 8 bases, with 5 bases sitting between them. Germline V lookup: CDR1 LGHNA, CDR2 YNFKEQ.

The rearrangement links TRBV10-3 to TRBJ1-2; TRBD1 matches at 9 bases. V was clipped by 6 bases and J by 3 bases; unmatched bases: 8. The germline V gene has CDR1 ENHRY and CDR2 SYGVKD. The CDR3 sequence is 15 residues long. CDR3 sequence (DNA): TGTGCCATCAGAATACCGGGACAGGGTGACTATGGCTACACCTTC. It encodes CAIRIPGQGDYGYTF.

J is TRBJ1-6 and V is TRBV5-1; a weak D match, TRBD1 (5 bases). Trimming removed 5 bases from V and 13 bases from J, with 16 bases in between. The CDR3 length is 13 residues. CDR1 and CDR2 (germline): SGHRS, YFSETQ. The DNA for the CDR3 is TGCGCCAGCAGATCCCTCGAGGGGTCGCCCCTCCACTTT. It encodes CASRSLEGSPLHF.

V is TRBV4-2 and J is TRBJ2-5; tentatively, D is TRBD2 (6 bases). The CDR3 is 15 residues long. From germline, CDR1 is LGHNA and CDR2 YNFKEQ. Trimming stripped 4 bases from V and 6 bases from J, with 18 bases between. The CDR3 DNA reads as TGTGCCAGCAGCCCAGGGAGGCAGCTGATCCAGACCCAGTACTTC. Translation: CASSPGRQLIQTQYF.

The chain has TRBV11-3 and TRBJ2-5; 9 nucleotides align to TRBD2. The germline gives CDR1 SGHNT, CDR2 YENEEA. Trimming took 5 bases from V and 0 from J; bases not matched to a gene: 10. This CDR3 is 17 amino acids long. The CDR3: CASSPSGRSPYQETQYF. In nucleotides, the CDR3 is TGTGCCAGCAGCCCCAGCGGGAGGTCACCCTACCAAGAGACCCAGTACTTC.

CDR3 sequence (DNA): TGTGCCAGCAGCTTAACAGGGGGCCAGCCCCAGCATTTT. Amino acids: CASSLTGGQPQHF. The rearrangement joins TRBV7-9 to TRBJ1-5, with 9 bases fitting TRBD1. The V and J ends lost 2 bases and 7 bases, in that order; junction bases with no gene match: 0. This CDR3 has 13 amino acids. CDR1 is SEHNR, CDR2 FQNEAQ, per germline (reference sequence). The variable domain in full, completed from reference TRBV7-9 and TRBJ1-5, reads DTGVSQNPRHKITKRGQNVTFRCDPISEHNRLYWYRQTLGQGPEFLTYFQNEAQLEKSRLLSDRFSAERPKGSFSTLEIQRTEQGDSAMYLCASSLTGGQPQHFGDGTRLSIL.

The chain carries TRBV4-1 and TRBJ2-5, with 7 nucleotides matching TRBD1. The CDR3 extends over 15 amino acids. In germline, CDR1 is MGHRA, CDR2 YSYEKL. The J segment lost 4 bases and the V segment lost 0 bases, leaving 5 bases of the junction unmatched. This CDR3 is CASSQDRSGGETQYF. CDR3 DNA: TGCGCCAGCAGCCAAGATCGGTCAGGGGGAGAGACCCAGTACTTC.

This chain connects TRBV19 to TRBJ2-7, with a tentative D call TRBD2 (7 bases). The CDR3 has 13 residues. Germline V CDR1 and CDR2: LNHDA, SQIVND (reference sequence). Trimming pared 3 bases from V and 7 bases from J, leaving 13 bases between. The CDR3 here is CASSIVRGGEQYF. CDR3 DNA sequence: TGTGCCAGTAGTATCGTTAGGGGGGGTGAGCAGTACTTC.

The chain links TRBV19 to TRBJ2-7; no clear D gene. V was trimmed by 8 bases and J by 0 bases, leaving 11 bases between them. The CDR3 contains 13 residues. Germline loops: CDR1 LNHDA, CDR2 SQIVND (reference sequence). The CDR3 DNA reads as TGTGCCAGTGCTTTAGGTTCCTCCTACGAGCAGTACTTC. This gives the protein CASALGSSYEQYF.

CDR3 protein: CASSKVGSSGGGHRYEQYF. In DNA form, the CDR3 reads TGTGCCAGCAGCAAAGTTGGGTCTAGCGGGGGGGGGCACCGCTACGAGCAGTACTTC. The rearrangement uses TRBV21-1 and TRBJ2-7; the D segment call TRBD2 is taken from the table without a DNA check. TRBV21-1 corresponds to a pseudogene. The CDR3 is made up of 19 amino acids.

The genes are TRBV5-1 and TRBJ2-2, with 9 bases matching TRBD1. After removal of 2 bases from V and 5 bases from J, the junction contained 10 bases not matched to a gene. The CDR3 runs 17 residues. Germline assignment: CDR1 SGHRS and CDR2 YFSETQ. CDR3 DNA: TGCGCCAGCAGCTTAGCGGGACAGGGAGGAACGACCGGGGAGCTGTTTTTT. Its protein is CASSLAGQGGTTGELFF.

The V call is TRBV2, the J call TRBJ2-5, with 16 positions matching TRBD2. Germline V gene sequence: CDR1 SNHLY, CDR2 FYNNEI. The V and J ends lost 6 bases and 4 bases, in that order; junction bases with no gene match: 8. The CDR3 consists of 17 residues. CDR3 sequence: CASRVGLAGGPGETQYF. CDR3 in DNA: TGTGCCAGCAGGGTGGGACTAGCGGGAGGGCCGGGAGAGACCCAGTACTTC.

This sequence joins TRBV28 and TRBJ2-7; 9 bases are a match to TRBD1. CDR1 and CDR2 from the germline V gene are MDHEN and SYDVKM. The CDR3 contains 14 residues. The V and J ends lost 6 bases and 2 bases, in that order; junction bases with no gene match: 5. CDR3 nucleotides: TGTGCCAGCAGGGGGGGGACAGGGCCCTACGAGCAGTACTTC. This sequence encodes CASRGGTGPYEQYF.

This clone was seen once. The chain carries TRBV4-1 and TRBJ2-5, with D maybe TRBD2 (6 bases). The CDR3 runs to 14 residues. The germline gives CDR1 MGHRA, CDR2 YSYEKL. V dropped 1 base and J dropped 5 bases, with 11 bases sitting between them. The CDR3 region is CASSQGGRGETQYF. The CDR3 coding sequence is TGCGCCAGCAGCCAAGGTGGACGGGGGGAGACCCAGTACTTC.

V gene TRBV9 combines with J gene TRBJ2-1; tentatively, D is TRBD2 (5 bases). The CDR3 runs 14 residues. Per the germline V gene, CDR1 is SGDLS and CDR2 is YYNGEE. The ends were cut back, 0 bases at V and 9 bases at J, with 13 bases in the middle. CDR3 sequence: CASSVADYGGEQFF. The CDR3, as DNA: TGTGCCAGCAGCGTAGCCGACTACGGCGGTGAGCAGTTCTTC.

This chain connects TRBV7-6 to TRBJ1-1; D uncertain. CDR1 SGHVS and CDR2 FNYEAQ come from the germline V gene. V gave up 3 bases and J gave up 4 bases, with 12 bases separating them. The CDR3 is 14 residues long. The CDR3 sequence: CASSFSGMSTEAFF. The CDR3 region has the DNA TGTGCCAGCAGCTTCTCGGGTATGAGCACTGAAGCTTTCTTT. The full variable domain, completed using reference TRBV7-6 and TRBJ1-1, is GAGVSQSPRYKVTKRGQDVALRCDPISGHVSLYWYRQALGQGPEFLTYFNYEAQQDKSGLPNDRFSAERPEGSISTLTIQRTEQRDSAMYRCASSFSGMSTEAFFGQGTRLTVV.

V is TRBV11-3 and J is TRBJ2-7, with 8 bases fitting TRBD2. The trim removed 5 bases at V and 6 bases at J, leaving 12 bases unmatched. CDR3 length: 15 amino acids. Germline V lookup: CDR1 SGHNT, CDR2 YENEEA. CDR3 DNA sequence: TGTGCCAGCAGCACCCGCACGGGAGGGCATCCCGAGCAGTACTTC. It specifies CASSTRTGGHPEQYF. The entire variable domain, with the rest obtained from reference TRBV11-3 and TRBJ2-7, is as follows: EAGVVQSPRYKIIEKKQPVAFWCNPISGHNTLYWYLQNLGQGPELLIRYENEEAVDDSQLPKDRFSAERLKGVDSTLKIQPAELGDSAVYLCASSTRTGGHPEQYFGPGTRLTVT.

In this sample, this clone turned up a few times. The genes are TRBV5-1 and TRBJ1-3; no clear D gene. This CDR3 is built from 15 residues. The germline gives CDR1 SGHRS, CDR2 YFSETQ. Deletions cut 4 bases from V and 1 base from J, with 12 bases between. In DNA form, the CDR3 reads TGCGCCAGCAGCCCTAACGACCGATCTGGAAACACCATATATTTT. Translating gives CASSPNDRSGNTIYF.

The genes are TRBV6-2 or TRBV6-3 and TRBJ1-3, with 7 bases aligning to TRBD1. Germline loops: CDR1 MNHEY, CDR2 SVGEGT. The CDR3 contains 15 residues. The junction had 3 bases not matched to a gene; V was cut back by 4 bases and J by 0 bases. CDR3: CASSSGTVSGNTIYF. The CDR3 nucleotides read TGTGCCAGCAGTTCCGGGACAGTCTCTGGAAACACCATATATTTT.

The chain recombines TRBV27 with TRBJ1-6; the match to TRBD1 covers 10 bases. The CDR3 is made up of 13 amino acids. Germline values: CDR1 MNHEY, CDR2 SMNVEV (reference sequence). The ends lost 10 bases at V and 7 bases at J; junction bases unmatched: 4. DNA for the CDR3: TGTGCCACCGGACAGGGGGGAAATTCACCCCTCCACTTT. This sequence encodes CATGQGGNSPLHF.

This clone was seen just once. The rearrangement uses TRBV7-2 and TRBJ2-7; D possibly matches TRBD1 or TRBD2 (5 bases each). V lost 6 bases and J lost 1, with 16 bases in between. The CDR3 runs to 15 residues. Germline-derived CDR1 and CDR2 are SGHTA and FQGNSA. CDR3 sequence: CASSGTAGRSYEQYF. CDR3 DNA: TGTGCCAGCAGTGGGACGGCCGGGCGTTCCTACGAGCAGTACTTC.

Only a few counts were recorded for this clone. The rearrangement uses TRBV2 and TRBJ1-4; possibly TRBD1 for D (5 bases). Germline V CDR1 and CDR2: SNHLY, FYNNEI. The CDR3 runs to 12 residues. The V end was cut by 9 bases, the J end by 6 bases, with 11 bases between. CDR3 loop: CARRGGDEKLFF. As DNA, the CDR3 is TGTGCCAGACGGGGAGGGGATGAAAAACTGTTTTTT.